The 24 T cell receptor beta chains presented below share a single source sample, sequenced in a study of Graves' ophthalmopathy and Graves' hyperthyroidism. Amplification of the TCR beta CDR3 regions used RNA transcripts (as template). HTBI primers served in a first-round RT-PCR, which a second-round multiplex PCR followed. TCRdb re-called the multiplex PCR reads with MiXCR, one entry per CDR3 protein. The sample includes over 450,000 distinct CDR3 sequences, around 15% of them seen just once. Sequencing used blood. The receptors come from a woman aged 30 to 39 with Graves' ophthalmopathy.

At least ten counts were recorded for this clonotype. J is TRBJ2-2 and V is TRBV6-1; perhaps TRBD1 as D (6 bases). The CDR3 is made up of 13 amino acids. Germline V gene sequence: CDR1 MNHNS, CDR2 SASEGT. V was shortened by 8 bases and J by 4 bases, with 11 bases between the two germline ends. CDR3 nucleotides: TGTGCCAGCGGCAGGGGAGTCACCGGGGAGCTGTTTTTT. Its protein is CASGRGVTGELFF.

This clonotype has ten or more counts. The chain employs TRBV28 and TRBJ2-7; D is unclear. The CDR3 length is 17 residues. Per the germline V gene, CDR1 is MDHEN and CDR2 is SYDVKM. With 6 bases removed from V and 0 bases from J, the gap between germline ends came to 21 bases. In nucleotides, the CDR3 is TGTGCCAGCAGCCCCCCAGGCTCGGGCGGCCTCTCCTACGAGCAGTACTTC. It translates to CASSPPGSGGLSYEQYF.

The table lists this clonotype with a few counts. The chain uses TRBV28 and TRBJ2-2, with D perhaps given as TRBD1 or TRBD2 (6 bases each). The V end lost 3 bases, the J end lost 4 bases, and 12 bases lay between the germline ends. The CDR3 runs to 15 residues. CDR1 MDHEN and CDR2 SYDVKM come from the germline V gene. CDR3: CASSFRGATTGELFF. The CDR3 bases are TGTGCCAGCAGTTTTAGGGGGGCGACCACCGGGGAGCTGTTTTTT.

This clonotype was recorded at least ten times. The rearrangement uses TRBV12-3 or TRBV12-4 and TRBJ2-2; the match to TRBD1 covers 9 bases. V lost 6 bases, J lost 5 bases, and 7 bases stayed unmatched. The CDR3 is 15 residues long. The CDR3 spells CASRTRTGDTGELFF. CDR3 DNA: TGTGCCAGCAGAACCAGGACAGGGGATACCGGGGAGCTGTTTTTT.

The CDR3 coding sequence is TGTGCCAGCAGCCGACGGTATGGGACAGGGGGCGACTATGGCTACACCTTC. It encodes CASSRRYGTGGDYGYTF. V is TRBV3-1 and J is TRBJ1-2; 12 positions agree with TRBD1. V was clipped by 4 bases and J by 3 bases; unmatched bases: 9. Germline lookup yields CDR1 LGHDT and CDR2 YNNKEL (reference sequence). This CDR3 spans 17 amino acids.

This clonotype was seen a few times. The chain has TRBV6-5 and TRBJ2-7, with 9 nucleotides matching TRBD2. The J segment lost 0 bases and the V segment lost 4 bases, leaving 4 bases of the junction unmatched. Germline CDR1 MNHEY, CDR2 SVGAGI. The CDR3 has 15 amino acids. In DNA, the CDR3 is TGTGCCAGCAGTTCCATTAGCGGGAGCTCCTACGAGCAGTACTTC. Protein: CASSSISGSSYEQYF.

This clonotype turned up a few times. The V call is TRBV20-1, the J call TRBJ2-2, with D possibly matching TRBD2 (5 bases). Germline V CDR1 and CDR2: DFQATT, SNEGSKA (reference sequence). The V gene lost 1 base and the J gene lost 4 bases, with 25 bases spanning the gap. The CDR3 consists of 19 residues. CDR3 in DNA: TGCAGTGCTAGAGGTCCCAACTCGAGGGCAGGCCCGAGCACCGGGGAGCTGTTTTTT. Its protein product is CSARGPNSRAGPSTGELFF.

The sample holds a few counts of this clonotype. The chain joins TRBV18 to TRBJ1-2; D not certain. Germline values: CDR1 KGHSH, CDR2 LQKENI. This CDR3 contains 14 residues. V was pared by 4 bases and J by 2 bases, with 11 bases between. CDR3 in DNA: TGTGCCAGCTCACAGTGGGAGACAAACTATGGCTACACCTTC. Amino acid sequence: CASSQWETNYGYTF. The complete variable domain, with remaining parts taken from reference TRBV18 and TRBJ1-2, reads NAGVMQNPRHLVRRRGQEARLRCSPMKGHSHVYWYRQLPEEGLKFMVYLQKENIIDESGMPKERFSAEFPKEGPSILRIQQVVRGDSAAYFCASSQWETNYGYTFGSGTRLTVV.

Ten or more counts support this clonotype. The gene calls are TRBV11-1 and TRBJ1-1, with D tentatively TRBD1 (6 bases). Germline V CDR1 and CDR2: SGHAT, FQDESV (reference sequence). The V end lost 2 bases, the J end lost 1 base, and 20 bases lay between the germline ends. The CDR3 totals 18 residues. CDR3 nucleotide sequence: TGTGCCAGCAGCTTATCCGGCCGGTGGGGGGCGCGGAACACTGAAGCTTTCTTT. This translates into CASSLSGRWGARNTEAFF.

The table lists this clonotype with many counts. The V and J genes are TRBV5-1 and TRBJ2-7; D unclear. Germline V CDR1 and CDR2: SGHRS, YFSETQ. The CDR3 extends over 15 amino acids. Trimming pared 4 bases from V and 1 base from J, leaving 15 bases between. The CDR3 nucleotides read TGCGCCAGCAGCCTGGCACCGGGTCAATCCTACGAGCAGTACTTC. Encoded protein: CASSLAPGQSYEQYF.

This clonotype was picked up a small number of times. The chain has TRBV4-1 and TRBJ1-2, with D perhaps TRBD1 (6 bases). The CDR3 consists of 15 residues. The V end lost 3 bases, the J end lost 4 bases, and 15 bases lay between the germline ends. Germline assignment: CDR1 MGHRA and CDR2 YSYEKL. The CDR3 DNA reads TGCGCCAGCAGCCATGCGACAGGCGCTGGCTATGGCTACACCTTC. Protein product: CASSHATGAGYGYTF.

A few counts support this clonotype. The V and J genes are TRBV4-1 and TRBJ1-2, with D possibly being TRBD1 (5 bases). The CDR3 has 14 amino acids. V lost 0 bases to trimming and J lost 6 bases, with 11 bases between them. Germline CDR1 and CDR2: MGHRA and YSYEKL. In DNA, the CDR3 is TGCGCCAGCAGCCAAGATCCAGGGCGCCATGGCTACACCTTC. It translates to CASSQDPGRHGYTF.

This clonotype appeared many times. The J gene is TRBJ1-5, the V gene TRBV28; D not resolved. The CDR3 covers 17 residues. V lost 7 bases, J lost 4 bases, and 23 bases lay in between. The germline CDR1 and CDR2 sequences are MDHEN and SYDVKM. CDR3 sequence: CASIKGRSAATNQPQHF. CDR3 sequence (DNA): TGTGCCAGCATTAAGGGCAGATCAGCCGCCACTAATCAGCCCCAGCATTTT. The full variable domain, its missing parts supplied by reference TRBV28 and TRBJ1-5, is DVKVTQSSRYLVKRTGEKVFLECVQDMDHENMFWYRQDPGLGLRLIYFSYDVKMKEKGDIPEGYSVSREKKERFSLILESASTNQTSMYLCASIKGRSAATNQPQHFGDGTRLSIL.

This clonotype was detected ten times or more. The CDR3 coding sequence is TGTGCCAGCAGTTTAAAAGGGGGTCTCACTCAGCCCCAGCATTTT. Protein product: CASSLKGGLTQPQHF. This sequence joins TRBV27 and TRBJ1-5; perhaps TRBD1 as D (6 bases). This CDR3 is built from 15 residues. The V and J ends lost 2 bases and 6 bases respectively, with 14 bases between them. Germline lookup yields CDR1 MNHEY and CDR2 SMNVEV (reference sequence).

The table lists this clonotype with a count of one. A read error may explain this, as a much larger clone is one base away. The chain has TRBV10-3 and TRBJ1-1, with D possibly being TRBD1 (5 bases). Germline assignment: CDR1 ENHRY and CDR2 SYGVKD. The CDR3 consists of 15 residues. Deletions cut 11 bases from V and 1 base from J, with 20 bases between. CDR3: CALAPGAKGNTEAFF. CDR3 nucleotide sequence: TGTGCCCTCGCCCCCGGGGCTAAGGGGAACACTGAAGCTTTCTTT.

This clonotype was seen many times. The rearrangement joins TRBV6-1 to TRBJ2-7, with 9 bases lining up with TRBD2. The CDR3 is 15 amino acids. Germline CDR1 MNHNS, CDR2 SASEGT. The ends lost 2 bases at V and 2 bases at J; junction bases unmatched: 4. CDR3 DNA: TGTGCCAGCAGTGAAAAGGTAGCGGGGGCCTACGAGCAGTACTTC. This sequence encodes CASSEKVAGAYEQYF.

Turning to this clonotype: The conserved phenylalanine or tryptophan normally closing the CDR3 is absent here, so this likely arose from a read error. This chain connects TRBV28 to TRBJ2-7, with no clear D. With 6 bases removed from V and 6 bases from J, the gap between germline ends came to 18 bases. Germline CDR1 MDHEN, CDR2 SYDVKM. CDR3 size: 14 residues. The CDR3, as DNA: TGTGCCAGCAGATGTACAGAAGGGTTCGGCGAGCAGTACTAC. The encoded protein is CASRCTEGFGEQYY.

There are many counts of this clonotype. The chain uses TRBV19 and TRBJ1-2; no firm D call. Germline CDR1 is LNHDA and CDR2 is SQIVND (reference sequence). The CDR3 contains 15 residues. V gave up 5 bases and J gave up 3 bases, with 16 bases separating them. CDR3 sequence: CASSGGQGPDYGYTF. CDR3 DNA sequence: TGTGCCAGTAGTGGTGGCCAAGGACCTGACTATGGCTACACCTTC.

This clonotype was seen at least ten times. J is TRBJ1-2 and V is TRBV2; the D is unclear. Germline CDR1 is SNHLY and CDR2 is FYNNEI. V was cut by 5 bases and J by 4 bases, with 11 bases left in between. CDR3 size: 13 residues. CDR3: CASSSTLFYGYTF. The CDR3 nucleotides are TGTGCCAGCAGTTCGACATTATTCTATGGCTACACCTTC.

This clonotype was observed at least ten times. The chain has TRBV2 and TRBJ1-1; tentative D call: TRBD1 (5 bases). The CDR3 totals 13 residues. Germline assignment: CDR1 SNHLY and CDR2 FYNNEI. V was cut by 5 bases and J by 1 base, with 8 bases left in between. CDR3 sequence: CASSWTRNTEAFF. CDR3 DNA: TGTGCCAGCAGTTGGACAAGGAACACTGAAGCTTTCTTT.

Ten or more counts support this clonotype. The chain has TRBV7-2 and TRBJ1-1; TRBD1 might be the D (5 bases). Trimming shortened V by 7 bases and J by 4 bases, and 16 bases separated the two germline ends. The CDR3 covers 14 residues. CDR1 and CDR2 (germline): SGHTA, FQGNSA. The CDR3 is CASNRPWGGTEAFF. CDR3 sequence (DNA): TGTGCCAGCAACCGACCCTGGGGCGGCACTGAAGCTTTCTTT.

This clonotype was observed many times. The genes are TRBV28 and TRBJ1-2; D may be TRBD1 (6 bases). This CDR3 is built from 14 residues. Per the germline V gene, CDR1 is MDHEN and CDR2 is SYDVKM. V lost 6 bases and J 5 bases, leaving 16 bases between the germline ends. The CDR3 region is CASSAQGRGYGYTF. CDR3 coding DNA: TGTGCCAGCAGCGCCCAGGGGCGAGGGTATGGCTACACCTTC.

This clonotype was found a few times. The CDR3 loop is CASSSETLGEAGELFF. CDR3 nucleotides: TGTGCCAGCAGTTCGGAAACTTTGGGGGAGGCCGGGGAGCTGTTTTTT. V usage is TRBV28 and J usage is TRBJ2-2; D possibly corresponds to TRBD2 (6 bases). The CDR3 contains 16 residues. V was shortened by 4 bases and J by 6 bases, with 18 bases between the two germline ends. Germline V CDR1 and CDR2: MDHEN, SYDVKM.

This clonotype was seen ten or more times. The gene calls are TRBV6-1 and TRBJ2-7; D unclear. The CDR3 covers 12 residues. Germline V lookup: CDR1 MNHNS, CDR2 SASEGT. V was cut by 8 bases and J by 0 bases, with 8 bases left in between. The CDR3 protein is CASLKDSYEQYF. In nucleotides, the CDR3 is TGTGCCAGCCTAAAGGACTCCTACGAGCAGTACTTC.